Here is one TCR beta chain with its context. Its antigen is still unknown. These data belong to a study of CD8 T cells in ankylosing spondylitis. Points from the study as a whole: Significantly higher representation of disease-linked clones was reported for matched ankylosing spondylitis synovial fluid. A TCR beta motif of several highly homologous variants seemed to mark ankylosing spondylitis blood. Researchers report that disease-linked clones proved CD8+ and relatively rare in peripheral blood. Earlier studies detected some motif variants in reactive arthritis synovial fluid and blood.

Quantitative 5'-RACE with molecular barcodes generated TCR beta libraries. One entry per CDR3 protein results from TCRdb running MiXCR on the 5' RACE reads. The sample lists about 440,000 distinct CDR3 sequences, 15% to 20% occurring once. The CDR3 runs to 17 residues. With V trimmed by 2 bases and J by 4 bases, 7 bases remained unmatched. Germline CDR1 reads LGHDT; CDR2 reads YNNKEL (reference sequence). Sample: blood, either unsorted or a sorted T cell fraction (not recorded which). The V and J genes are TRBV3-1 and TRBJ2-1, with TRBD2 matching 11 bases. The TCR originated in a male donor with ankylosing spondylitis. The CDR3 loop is CASSQRLAGGPYNEQFF. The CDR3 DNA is TGTGCCAGCAGCCAAAGATTAGCGGGGGGGCCTTACAATGAGCAGTTCTTC.